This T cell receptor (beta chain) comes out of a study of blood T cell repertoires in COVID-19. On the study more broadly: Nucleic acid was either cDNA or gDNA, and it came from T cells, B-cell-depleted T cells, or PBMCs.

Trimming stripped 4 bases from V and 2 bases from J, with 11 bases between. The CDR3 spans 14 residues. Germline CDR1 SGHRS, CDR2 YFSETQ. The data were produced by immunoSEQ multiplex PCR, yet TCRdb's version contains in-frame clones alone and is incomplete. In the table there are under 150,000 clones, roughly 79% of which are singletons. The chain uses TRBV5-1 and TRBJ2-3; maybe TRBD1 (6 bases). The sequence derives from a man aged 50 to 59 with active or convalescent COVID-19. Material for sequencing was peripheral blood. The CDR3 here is CASSRQAYTDTQYF. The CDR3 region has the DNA TGCGCCAGCAGCCGACAGGCCTACACAGATACGCAGTATTTT.